The 2 T cell receptor beta chains given below trace back to one sample, sequenced in a study of T-cell reconstitution after alpha-beta-depleted transplantation in children. TCRbeta library preparation incorporated unique molecular identifiers. TCRdb passed the PCR reads through MiXCR, listing each CDR3 protein once. The sample lists about 240,000 distinct CDR3 sequences, roughly 24% seen once, with about 2.5% in the top ten. Specimen: PBMCs, collected before TCRalphabeta/CD19-depleted stem cell transplant. Receptors originate from a girl between 2 and 10 years old with Fanconi anemia, due to receive a stem cell transplant.

This clonotype was seen ten or more times. CDR3 region: CSVVEGDSYEQYF. CDR3 nucleotide sequence: TGCAGCGTTGTTGAAGGGGACTCCTACGAGCAGTACTTC. This chain joins TRBV29-1 and TRBJ2-7; D possibly corresponds to TRBD1 (5 bases). CDR1 is SQVTM and CDR2 is ANQGSEA in the germline V gene. The length of the CDR3 is 13 residues. Trimming removed 4 bases at V and 0 bases at J, with 10 bases between.

V usage is TRBV29-1 and J usage is TRBJ1-2; the match to TRBD1 covers 10 bases. The ends lost 3 bases at V and 4 bases at J; junction bases unmatched: 8. The length of the CDR3 is 15 residues. From germline, CDR1 is SQVTM and CDR2 ANQGSEA. This chain's CDR3 is CSVDSGTGDGYGYTF. Here the CDR3 DNA reads TGCAGCGTTGATAGCGGGACAGGGGATGGCTATGGCTACACCTTC.